This T cell receptor beta chain was captured in a study of human T cells and chemical hapten exposure. TCRdb called the RACE reads again in MiXCR, with one record for every CDR3 protein. The sample carries approximately 400,000 distinct CDR3 sequences, 4.8% recorded once. The CDR3 covers 15 residues. Germline-derived CDR1 and CDR2 are SGHTA and FQGNSA. Trimming took 3 bases from V and 1 from J, leaving 10 bases between them. Time point described: patch test 1, 2 weeks after DPC sensitization. Stated treatment: therapeutic diphenylcyclopropenone sensitization with weekly scalp DPC. This receptor was obtained from a woman between 50 and 59 years old with alopecia areata. Some clones in this sample may be carry-over from other donors' samples. This rearrangement joins TRBV7-2 to TRBJ1-5, with no clear D. Sample: whole blood, taken in connection with sensitization to the hapten diphenylcyclopropenone (DPC). CDR3 sequence reads: CASSFFDRSNQPQHF. The CDR3 DNA is TGTGCCAGCAGCTTTTTCGACCGGAGCAATCAGCCCCAGCATTTT.